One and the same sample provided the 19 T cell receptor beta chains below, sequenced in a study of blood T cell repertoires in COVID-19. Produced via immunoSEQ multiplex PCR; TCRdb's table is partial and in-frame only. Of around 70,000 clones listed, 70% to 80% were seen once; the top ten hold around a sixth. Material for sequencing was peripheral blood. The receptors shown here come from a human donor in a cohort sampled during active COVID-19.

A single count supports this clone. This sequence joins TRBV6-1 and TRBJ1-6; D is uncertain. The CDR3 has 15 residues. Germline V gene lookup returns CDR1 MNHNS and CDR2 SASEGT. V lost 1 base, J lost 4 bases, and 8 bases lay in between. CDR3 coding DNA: TGTGCCAGCAGTGAAGGGGCCAGATATAATTCACCCCTCCACTTT. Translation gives CASSEGARYNSPLHF.

CDR3 nucleotides: TGTGCCAGCAGCCAAGATTGGATGGGGGCGGGTACGCAGTATTTT. Amino acid sequence: CASSQDWMGAGTQYF. The chain combines TRBV14 with TRBJ2-3, with D tentatively TRBD1 (6 bases). The CDR3 totals 15 residues. The germline V and J ends were trimmed by 0 bases and 8 bases, with 15 bases remaining between them. The V gene's germline CDR1 is SGHDN and CDR2 FVKESK.

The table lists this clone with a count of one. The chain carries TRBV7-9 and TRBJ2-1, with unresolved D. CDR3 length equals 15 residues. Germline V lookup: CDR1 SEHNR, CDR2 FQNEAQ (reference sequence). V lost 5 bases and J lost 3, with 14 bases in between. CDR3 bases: TGTGCCAGCAGCGTTCAATTACGAGACTACAATGAGCAGTTCTTC. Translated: CASSVQLRDYNEQFF.

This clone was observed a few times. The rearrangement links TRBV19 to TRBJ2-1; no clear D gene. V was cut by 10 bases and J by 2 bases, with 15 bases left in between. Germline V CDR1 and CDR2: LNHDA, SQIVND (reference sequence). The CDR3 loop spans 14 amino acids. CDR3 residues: CATTLSLAYNEQFF. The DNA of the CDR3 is TGTGCCACTACCCTTTCACTCGCCTACAATGAGCAGTTCTTC.

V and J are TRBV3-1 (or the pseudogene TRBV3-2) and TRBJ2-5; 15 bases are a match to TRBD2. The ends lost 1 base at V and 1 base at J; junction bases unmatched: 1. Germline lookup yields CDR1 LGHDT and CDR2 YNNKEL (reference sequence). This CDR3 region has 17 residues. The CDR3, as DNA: TGTGCCAGCAGCCAAGGGGGACTAGCGGGAGGCCAAGAGACCCAGTACTTC. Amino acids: CASSQGGLAGGQETQYF.

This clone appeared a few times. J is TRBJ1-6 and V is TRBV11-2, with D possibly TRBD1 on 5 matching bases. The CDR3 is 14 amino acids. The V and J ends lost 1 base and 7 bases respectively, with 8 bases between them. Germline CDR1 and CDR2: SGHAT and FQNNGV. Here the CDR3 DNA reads TGTGCCAGCAGCTTAGCTGGGGGGAATTCACCCCTCCACTTT. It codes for CASSLAGGNSPLHF.

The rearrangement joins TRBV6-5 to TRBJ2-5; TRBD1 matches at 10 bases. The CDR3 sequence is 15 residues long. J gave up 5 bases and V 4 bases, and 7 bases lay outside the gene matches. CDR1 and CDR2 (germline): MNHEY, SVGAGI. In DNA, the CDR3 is TGTGCCAGCAGTTCGGACAGGGGGTTCCGGGAGACCCAGTACTTC. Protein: CASSSDRGFRETQYF.

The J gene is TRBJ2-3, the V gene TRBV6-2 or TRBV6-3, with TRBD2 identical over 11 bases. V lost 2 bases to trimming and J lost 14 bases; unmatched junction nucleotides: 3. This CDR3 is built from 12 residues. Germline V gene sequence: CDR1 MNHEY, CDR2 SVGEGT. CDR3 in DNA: TGTGCCAGCAGTTACACTAGCGGGAGAGGGTATTTT. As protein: CASSYTSGRGYF.

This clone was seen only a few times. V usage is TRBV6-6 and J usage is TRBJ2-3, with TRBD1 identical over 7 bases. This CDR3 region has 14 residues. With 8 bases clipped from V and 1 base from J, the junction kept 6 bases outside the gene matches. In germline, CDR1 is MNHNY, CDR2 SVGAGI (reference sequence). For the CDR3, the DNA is TGTGCCAGCCAGGGGGAAGTGCGCACAGATACGCAGTATTTT. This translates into CASQGEVRTDTQYF.

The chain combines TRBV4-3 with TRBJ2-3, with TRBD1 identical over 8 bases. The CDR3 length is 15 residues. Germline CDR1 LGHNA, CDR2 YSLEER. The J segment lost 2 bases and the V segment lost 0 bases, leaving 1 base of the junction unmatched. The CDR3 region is CASSQDRGPTDTQYF. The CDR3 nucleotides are TGCGCCAGCAGCCAAGACAGGGGGCCCACAGATACGCAGTATTTT.

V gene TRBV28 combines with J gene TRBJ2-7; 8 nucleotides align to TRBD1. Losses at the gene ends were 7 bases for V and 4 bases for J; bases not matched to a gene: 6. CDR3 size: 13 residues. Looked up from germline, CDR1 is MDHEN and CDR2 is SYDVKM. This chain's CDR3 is CASTNRGVYEQYF. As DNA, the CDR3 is TGTGCCAGCACCAACAGGGGGGTTTACGAGCAGTACTTC.

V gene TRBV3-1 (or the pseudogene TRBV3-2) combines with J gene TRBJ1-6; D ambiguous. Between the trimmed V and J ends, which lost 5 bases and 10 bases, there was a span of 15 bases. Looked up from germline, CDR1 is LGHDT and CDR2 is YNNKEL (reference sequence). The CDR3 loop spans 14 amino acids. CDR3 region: CASSAYRGGSPLHF. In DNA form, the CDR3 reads TGTGCCAGCAGCGCCTACCGGGGTGGATCACCCCTCCACTTT.

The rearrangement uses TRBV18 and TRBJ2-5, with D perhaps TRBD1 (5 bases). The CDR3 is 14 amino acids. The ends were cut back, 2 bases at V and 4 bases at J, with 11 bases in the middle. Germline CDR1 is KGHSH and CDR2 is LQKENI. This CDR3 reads CASSPGASRETQYF. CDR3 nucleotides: TGTGCCAGCTCACCAGGGGCGAGCCGAGAGACCCAGTACTTC.

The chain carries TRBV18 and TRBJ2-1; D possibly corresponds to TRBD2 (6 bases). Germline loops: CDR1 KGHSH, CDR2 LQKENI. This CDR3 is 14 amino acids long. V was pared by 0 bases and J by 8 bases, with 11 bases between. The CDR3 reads CASSPPEGRDEQFF. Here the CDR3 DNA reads TGTGCCAGCTCACCACCGGAGGGCAGGGATGAGCAGTTCTTC.

The CDR3 DNA is TGTGCCAGCAAAGGTCTCGGGGTCGATGGCTACACCTTC. The encoded protein is CASKGLGVDGYTF. The chain couples TRBV25-1 to TRBJ1-2; D is unresolved. CDR1 is MGHDK and CDR2 is SYGVNS in the germline V gene. The CDR3 loop spans 13 amino acids. V was clipped by 7 bases and J by 6 bases, with 15 bases between them.

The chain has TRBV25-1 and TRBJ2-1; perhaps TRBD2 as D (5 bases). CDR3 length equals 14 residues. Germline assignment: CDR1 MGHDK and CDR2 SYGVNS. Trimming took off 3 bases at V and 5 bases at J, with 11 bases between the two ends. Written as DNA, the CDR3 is TGTGCCAGCAGTGAGGGAGCCGGGAACAATGAGCAGTTCTTC. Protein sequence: CASSEGAGNNEQFF.

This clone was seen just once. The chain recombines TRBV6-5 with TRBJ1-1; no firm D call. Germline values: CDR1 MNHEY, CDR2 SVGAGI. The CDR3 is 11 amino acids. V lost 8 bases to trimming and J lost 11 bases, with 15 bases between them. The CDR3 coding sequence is TGTGCCAGCCTATCCGAGGTGAGGGCTTTCTTT. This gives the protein CASLSEVRAFF.

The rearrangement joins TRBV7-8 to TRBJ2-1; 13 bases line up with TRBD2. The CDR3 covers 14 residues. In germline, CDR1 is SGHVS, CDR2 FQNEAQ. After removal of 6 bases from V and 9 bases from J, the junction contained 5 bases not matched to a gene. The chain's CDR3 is CASRPGTSGIEQFF. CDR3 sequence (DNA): TGTGCCAGCAGACCCGGGACTAGCGGGATTGAGCAGTTCTTC.

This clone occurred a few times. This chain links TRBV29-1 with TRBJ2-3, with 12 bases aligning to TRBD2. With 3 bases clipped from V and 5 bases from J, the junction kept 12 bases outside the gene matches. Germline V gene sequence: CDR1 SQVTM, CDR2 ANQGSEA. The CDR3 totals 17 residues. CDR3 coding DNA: TGCAGCGTTGATTGGCTAGCGGGAGGGCCCGGGAGAGATACGCAGTATTTT. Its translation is CSVDWLAGGPGRDTQYF.